The subject of this entry is one T cell receptor (beta chain). The antigen it binds to is not known. Nothing much larger sits one base from this clone, and base qualities are not available. This record comes from a study of Ad26.COV2.S vaccination and SARS-CoV-2 variants (dated by TCRdb to the early 2020s). For the wider study: Donors in the vaccine arm were drawn from COV1001, a phase I-IIa trial of Ad26.COV2.S in healthy adults that was multicentre, randomized, double-blind and placebo-controlled. Ad26.COV2.S was given intramuscularly at 5x10^10 or 1x10^11 viral particles, as a single shot or as two shots 56 days apart. The specificity and breadth of SARS-CoV-2-reactive T cell receptors after Ad26.COV2.S vaccination were assessed by TCRbeta repertoire sequencing. The TCR-sequenced set comprised approximately 30 samples: about 19 Ad26.COV2.S vaccine recipients, 5 placebo recipients and 8 SARS-CoV-2 convalescent individuals. Trial participants were randomized into five groups of five: low-dose or high-dose Ad26.COV2.S given once or twice, or placebo on both occasions. Throughout the experiments and outcome assessment, investigators stayed blinded to trial group allocation.

TCRbeta CDR3 regions were sequenced with the immunoSEQ Assay. After extraction, genomic DNA underwent amplification by bias-controlled multiplex PCR, followed by high-throughput sequencing. The authors' pipeline ran thus. To quantify the absolute abundance of every unique TCRbeta CDR3 region, sequences were collapsed and filtered. Usable DNA was measured by amplifying reference genes present in all nucleated cells, and TCRbeta template counts were normalized to that usable DNA to estimate T cell fraction. Repertoire TCRs were annotated as SARS-CoV-2-specific when V gene, CDR3 amino acid sequence and J gene were exactly matched to a known reactive TCR set. MIRA supplied the reference SARS-CoV-2 TCR set, which was filtered for enrichment in COVID-19-positive ImmuneCODE repertoires so that public or cross-reactive TCRs were removed. Based on the MIRA antigens, annotated TCRs were further analysed at the level of specific ORF or position within ORF. Depth was the summed frequency of annotated unique rearrangements, while breadth was defined as annotated unique rearrangements over total unique productive rearrangements. Two-sided Wilcoxon rank-sum tests were used to compare TCR breadth between groups. The table was pulled from immuneACCESS by TCRdb, which kept in-frame rearrangements only. Such tables lose some clones; where checked, under half of the loss comes from unresolved V genes, and the rest has no known cause. V, J and clone size are taken as reported in that table, and D and trimming were inferred from the DNA itself. Present in this sample are 320,000 or so clones, around 90% of which were seen just once. Over 5% of the sample is in the top ten clones.

Read against the paper, the sample's treatment or condition label means: around 19 received Ad26.COV2.S at low or high dose, single or two shots; about 5 received placebo; per-sample allocation not given. For vaccine and placebo recipients, the sequenced repertoires came from samples collected on day 63 after the first injection. Cohort 1b enrolled some 25 adults aged 18-55 years at a single site in Boston, USA, between 29 July and 7 August 2020. Ad26.COV2.S was a replication-incompetent adenovirus type 26 vector that expressed a prefusion-stabilized SARS-CoV-2 spike protein derived from the original Wuhan strain. Beyond this particular receptor, the publication reports: Compared with placebo recipients, Ad26.COV2.S recipients showed higher spike-specific TCR breadth (P = 0.0014). Vaccine and placebo recipients had similar non-spike TCR breadth, a finding consistent with the vaccine containing only spike. After vaccination, spike-specific CD8+ and CD4+ T cell responses were reported to show substantial breadth. Comparing responses between vaccine doses or regimens was not something the study was powered to do. According to the authors, total T cell responses may have been underestimated by the TCR breadth and depth analyses.

CDR3 length: 16 amino acids, cysteine to phenylalanine. Only the CDR3 DNA is retained, 48 bases long and in frame from the first base. The sequence was obtained from a person between 18 and 65 years old who received the Ad26.COV2.S COVID-19 vaccine or a placebo. The sequenced sample was peripheral blood, obtained in a trial of Ad26.COV2.S vaccine versus placebo. The sequence is built from TRBV21-1 and TRBJ2-5; the listed D gene, TRBD1, was not tested against the DNA. TRBV21-1 counts as a pseudogene. The nucleotide sequence is TGTGCCAGCAGCCATTATACCGGGACAGATAAAGAGACCCAGTACTTC. It encodes CASSHYTGTDKETQYF.